This TCR beta chain was profiled in a study of T-cell reconstitution after alpha-beta-depleted transplantation in children. Study-wide results and caveats: Diversity of TCRbeta at day 60 was high in some patients, arising from surviving recipient T cells and thymic progenitors. T-cell counts and diversity were attributed mostly to newly produced T cells one year after transplant. Several hundred expanded graft clones reportedly gave rise to the alpha-beta T cells present about two months after transplant.

This CDR3 is built from 13 residues. Germline V gives CDR1 SGHRS, CDR2 YFSETQ. This clonotype has ten or more counts. The target antigen is unknown. The junction differs from germline at one of its ends, possibly a read error. Library preparation (for TCRbeta) was performed with unique molecular identifiers. TCRdb reprocessed the PCR reads via MiXCR and lists one record per CDR3 protein. The table shows 450,000 to 700,000 distinct CDR3 sequences, with over 25% occurring only once. This clonotype originated in a boy less than two years old with Wiskott-Aldrich syndrome, due to receive a stem cell transplant. The chain couples TRBV5-1 to TRBJ2-7, with D perhaps matching TRBD1 (6 bases). The sample was PBMCs, taken before TCRalphabeta/CD19-depleted stem cell transplant. The CDR3 DNA reads as TGTGCCAGCAGTTTCAGGGGCACCTACGAGCAGTACTTC. Its protein product is CASSFRGTYEQYF.